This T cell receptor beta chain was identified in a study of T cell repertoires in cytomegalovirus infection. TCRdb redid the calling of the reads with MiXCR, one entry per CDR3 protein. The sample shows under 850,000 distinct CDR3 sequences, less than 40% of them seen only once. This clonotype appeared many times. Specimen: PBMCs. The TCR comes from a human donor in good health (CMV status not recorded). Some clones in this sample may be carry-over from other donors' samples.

The CDR3 loop is CASSLASVAGYLDTEAFF. The CDR3 coding sequence is TGTGCCAGCAGCTTAGCTTCGGTCGCAGGGTATTTGGACACTGAAGCTTTCTTT. The V call is TRBV7-6, the J call TRBJ1-1; D may be TRBD1 (5 bases). Germline V CDR1 and CDR2: SGHVS, FNYEAQ. The CDR3 is 18 amino acids. V lost 0 bases to trimming and J lost 3 bases, with 20 bases between them.